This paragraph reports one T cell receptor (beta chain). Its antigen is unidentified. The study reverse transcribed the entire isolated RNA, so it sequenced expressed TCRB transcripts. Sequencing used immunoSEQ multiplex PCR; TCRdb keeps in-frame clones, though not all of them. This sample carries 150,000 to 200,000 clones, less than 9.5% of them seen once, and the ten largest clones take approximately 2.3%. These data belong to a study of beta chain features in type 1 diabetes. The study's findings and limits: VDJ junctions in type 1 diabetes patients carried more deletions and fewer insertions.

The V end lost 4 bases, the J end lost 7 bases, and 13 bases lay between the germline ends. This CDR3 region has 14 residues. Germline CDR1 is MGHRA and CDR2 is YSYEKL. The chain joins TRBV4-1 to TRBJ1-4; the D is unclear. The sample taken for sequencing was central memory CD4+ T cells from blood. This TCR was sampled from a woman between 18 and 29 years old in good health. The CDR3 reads CASSLVMRAEKLFF. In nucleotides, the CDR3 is TGCGCCAGCAGCCTCGTAATGCGGGCTGAAAAACTGTTTTTT.